A single sample gave rise to the 27 T cell receptor beta chains below, sequenced in a study of T cell changes during pregnancy in multiple sclerosis. The method was immunoSEQ multiplex PCR; TCRdb's version includes in-frame clones alone and lacks a portion of them. Of approximately 74,000 clones in the sample, around 85% were seen once. This material consisted of peripheral blood, taken before pregnancy. The receptors here all came from a female donor with multiple sclerosis, enrolled in a pregnancy study.

This chain uses TRBV6-1 with TRBJ1-1; TRBD1 agrees at 7 bases. The CDR3 totals 15 residues. Germline V CDR1 and CDR2: MNHNS, SASEGT. The V and J ends lost 5 bases and 0 bases, in that order; junction bases with no gene match: 6. This CDR3 reads CASSSYRGMNTEAFF. Here the CDR3 DNA reads TGTGCCAGCAGTTCATACAGGGGCATGAACACTGAAGCTTTCTTT.

This chain connects TRBV11-1 to TRBJ2-5; 8 nucleotides align to TRBD1. This CDR3 region has 14 residues. V shed 5 bases, J shed 5 bases, and the junction held 7 bases outside the gene matches. Germline V CDR1 and CDR2: SGHAT, FQDESV (reference sequence). In DNA, the CDR3 is TGTGCCAGCAGCGGCCCAGGGGGCAGGGAGACCCAGTACTTC. Translation: CASSGPGGRETQYF. Together with reference TRBV11-1 and TRBJ2-5, the CDR3 gives the full variable domain: EAEVAQSPRYKITEKSQAVAFWCDPISGHATLYWYRQILGQGPELLVQFQDESVVDDSQLPKDRFSAERLKGVDSTLKIQPAELGDSAMYLCASSGPGGRETQYFGPGTRLLVL.

The gene calls are TRBV7-9 and TRBJ2-5; D is unresolved. Germline CDR1 SEHNR, CDR2 FQNEAQ (reference sequence). Trimming stripped 0 bases from V and 3 bases from J, with 5 bases between. The CDR3 runs 13 residues. The CDR3 here is CASSLAPEETQYF. DNA of the CDR3: TGTGCCAGCAGCTTAGCGCCGGAAGAGACCCAGTACTTC.

The rearrangement uses TRBV27 and TRBJ2-1; the match to TRBD1 covers 7 bases. V lost 4 bases and J lost 6; bases outside the gene matches: 6. The germline CDR1 and CDR2 sequences are MNHEY and SMNVEV (reference sequence). The CDR3 is 14 residues long. The CDR3 region is CASSWGQSSNEQFF. DNA for the CDR3: TGTGCCAGCAGTTGGGGACAGTCTTCCAATGAGCAGTTCTTC.

CDR3 amino acids: CAWRTGEQTQYF. In DNA, the CDR3 is TGTGCCTGGAGGACAGGGGAACAGACCCAGTACTTC. V usage is TRBV30 and J usage is TRBJ2-5; 8 nucleotides align to TRBD1. The CDR3 extends over 12 amino acids. In germline, CDR1 is GTSNPN, CDR2 SVGIG (reference sequence). V gave up 3 bases and J gave up 6 bases; unmatched junction bases: 3. The full variable domain, its missing parts supplied by reference TRBV30 and TRBJ2-5, is SQTIHQWPATLVQPVGSPLSLECTVEGTSNPNLYWYRQAAGRGLQLLFYSVGIGQISSEVPQNLSASRPQDRQFILSSKKLLLSDSGFYLCAWRTGEQTQYFGPGTRLLVL.

The rearrangement links TRBV7-8 to TRBJ2-7; 8 nucleotides line up with TRBD1. There are 15 residues in the CDR3. Germline V lookup: CDR1 SGHVS, CDR2 FQNEAQ. Germline trimming cut 0 bases from V and 3 bases from J; bases unmatched to any gene: 4. The CDR3 reads CASSLAGQVGYEQYF. The CDR3 DNA sequence: TGTGCCAGCAGCTTAGCGGGACAGGTAGGCTACGAGCAGTACTTC.

Notes on this clone: One end of the junction fails to match germline, which may point to a read error. Different DNA sequences within this sample yield the same CDR3. This chain uses TRBV30 with TRBJ1-2; no definite D call. This CDR3 has 12 residues. Per germline, CDR1 GTSNPN and CDR2 SVGIG (reference sequence). The CDR3 is CAWSERNYGYTF. CDR3 nucleotides: TGTGCCTGGAGCGAGAGGAACTATGGTTACACCTTC.

V usage is TRBV4-3 and J usage is TRBJ1-6, with 7 bases fitting TRBD1. The junction had 4 bases not matched to a gene; V was cut back by 5 bases and J by 3 bases. This CDR3 is built from 15 residues. Germline V gene sequence: CDR1 LGHNA, CDR2 YSLEER. The CDR3 region has the DNA TGCGCCAGCAGCGCCGGGACAGACTATAATTCACCCCTCCACTTT. The encoded protein is CASSAGTDYNSPLHF.

The chain recombines TRBV18 with TRBJ2-7, with D maybe TRBD1 (5 bases). Germline V gene sequence: CDR1 KGHSH, CDR2 LQKENI. The CDR3 spans 14 residues. V lost 3 bases and J 7 bases, leaving 16 bases between the germline ends. The CDR3 sequence: CASSPPGSGGEQYF. DNA for the CDR3: TGTGCCAGCTCACCTCCAGGGTCGGGTGGGGAGCAGTACTTC.

Here the CDR3 reads CASSPRQGILDIQYF. DNA of the CDR3: TGTGCCAGCTCACCACGACAGGGAATCTTGGACATTCAGTACTTC. V usage is TRBV18 and J usage is TRBJ2-4, with TRBD1 matching over 7 bases. J was trimmed by 8 bases and V by 1 base; bases with no gene match: 8. The CDR3 sequence is 15 residues long. Germline V CDR1 and CDR2: KGHSH, LQKENI.

This clone was counted a single time. The chain couples TRBV30 to TRBJ2-5, with D possibly being TRBD2 (6 bases). Trimming left V 3 bases short and J 6 bases short, with 26 bases between. The CDR3 is made up of 17 amino acids. Germline CDR1 and CDR2: GTSNPN and SVGIG (reference sequence). DNA of the CDR3: TGTGCCTGGAGCGGAACCGGAACCGGGACTTTCAAGAAGACCCAGTACTTC. It is translated as CAWSGTGTGTFKKTQYF.

The genes are TRBV6-1 and TRBJ1-2; no definite D call. V was clipped by 1 base and J by 4 bases, with 10 bases between them. This CDR3 is 14 amino acids long. CDR1 is MNHNS, CDR2 SASEGT, per germline. DNA for the CDR3: TGTGCCAGCAGTGAAGGGTTTGGGCCCTATGGCTACACCTTC. Translation gives CASSEGFGPYGYTF.

Comment on this clone: Additional DNA sequences in this sample encode the identical CDR3. The chain carries TRBV27 and TRBJ2-3; TRBD2 matches at 12 bases. V gave up 2 bases and J gave up 5 bases; unmatched junction bases: 8. Germline CDR1 is MNHEY and CDR2 is SMNVEV (reference sequence). The CDR3 sequence is 17 residues long. The CDR3 loop reads CASSLLTSGGTGDTQYF. CDR3 coding DNA: TGTGCCAGCAGTTTACTGACTAGCGGGGGTACGGGAGATACGCAGTATTTT.

V is TRBV19 and J is TRBJ1-4; D is unclear. The CDR3 loop spans 17 amino acids. Trimming stripped 1 base from V and 0 bases from J, with 12 bases between. Germline V CDR1 and CDR2: LNHDA, SQIVND (reference sequence). CDR3 coding DNA: TGTGCCAGTAGTATAGGTCGTGGCCAGGCAACTAATGAAAAACTGTTTTTT. It translates to CASSIGRGQATNEKLFF.

This clone was seen more than once but under ten times. The chain uses TRBV4-3 and TRBJ2-1, with D tentatively TRBD2 (5 bases). Between the trimmed V and J ends, which lost 4 bases and 0 bases, there was a span of 7 bases. CDR1 LGHNA and CDR2 YSLEER come from the germline V gene. The CDR3 runs 14 residues. The CDR3 loop reads CASSPGISYNEQFF. CDR3 coding DNA: TGCGCCAGCAGCCCCGGGATCTCCTACAATGAGCAGTTCTTC.

The rearrangement uses TRBV10-1 and TRBJ2-7; 8 nucleotides match TRBD2. The CDR3 loop spans 16 amino acids. From germline, CDR1 is WNHNN and CDR2 SYGVQD (reference sequence). V lost 5 bases, J lost 9 bases, and 18 bases stayed unmatched. CDR3 sequence (DNA): TGCGCCAGCAGTCCGACCGGGACTAGTGGCGTTTATGGGCAGTACTTC. Translation gives CASSPTGTSGVYGQYF.

The sample holds a few counts of this clone. The gene calls are TRBV14 and TRBJ1-2; 9 bases are shared with TRBD1. The CDR3 runs to 16 residues. J was trimmed by 4 bases and V by 1 base; bases with no gene match: 7. The germline CDR1 and CDR2 sequences are SGHDN and FVKESK. DNA for the CDR3: TGTGCCAGCAGCCAAGGCAGAGGGACAGGGCTCTATGGCTACACCTTC. Translation gives CASSQGRGTGLYGYTF.

The genes are TRBV6-5 and TRBJ1-1, with D uncertain. This CDR3 is built from 14 residues. V lost 4 bases and J lost 4, with 13 bases in between. The germline V gene has CDR1 MNHEY and CDR2 SVGAGI. The CDR3 nucleotides are TGTGCCAGCAGTTCACGGGGTGGCGGCACTGAAGCTTTCTTT. Its translation: CASSSRGGGTEAFF.

This clone was seen a few times. The chain couples TRBV7-2 to TRBJ2-4; TRBD1 might be the D (6 bases). CDR3 size: 13 residues. Germline CDR1 is SGHTA and CDR2 is FQGNSA. The V end was cut by 5 bases, the J end by 5 bases, with 10 bases between. The CDR3 region has the DNA TGTGCCAGCAGCCGTAACAGGGAAAACATTCAGTACTTC. Translation: CASSRNRENIQYF.

The chain carries TRBV4-3 and TRBJ2-3; 8 nucleotides line up with TRBD2. CDR3 length: 16 amino acids. CDR1 and CDR2 (germline): LGHNA, YSLEER. The V segment lost 5 bases and the J segment 1 base; nucleotides outside the gene matches: 8. CDR3 nucleotides: TGCGCCAGCAGCTTCCAGGCGGGGGGCGGCACAGATACGCAGTATTTT. Encoded protein: CASSFQAGGGTDTQYF.

CDR3 sequence: CASSQDYPLGDRGFHTEAFF. The CDR3 nucleotides read TGCGCCAGCAGCCAAGACTACCCCCTGGGGGACAGGGGATTTCACACTGAAGCTTTCTTT. The chain is built from TRBV4-3 and TRBJ1-1, with 10 bases fitting TRBD1. This CDR3 has 20 amino acids. Trimming at V came to 0 bases and at J to 3 bases, leaving 16 bases not matched to a gene. The germline V gene has CDR1 LGHNA and CDR2 YSLEER.

The genes are TRBV7-9 and TRBJ1-4; 10 bases match TRBD1. Germline values: CDR1 SEHNR, CDR2 FQNEAQ (reference sequence). This CDR3 region has 15 residues. V lost 5 bases to trimming and J lost 4 bases; unmatched junction nucleotides: 4. The CDR3 nucleotides read TGTGCCAGCAGCCTAGGGGACAGGGGTAATGAAAAACTGTTTTTT. Its protein product is CASSLGDRGNEKLFF.

This chain links TRBV14 with TRBJ2-1, with 9 bases matching TRBD2. Germline CDR1 SGHDN, CDR2 FVKESK. This CDR3 comprises 16 residues. V was pared by 4 bases and J by 2 bases, with 6 bases of the junction left unmatched. CDR3 bases: TGTGCCAGCAGCCCCCTAGCGGGATGGGCCTACAATGAGCAGTTCTTC. This translates into CASSPLAGWAYNEQFF.

The chain carries TRBV6-5 and TRBJ1-2; perhaps TRBD1 as D (5 bases). In germline, CDR1 is MNHEY, CDR2 SVGAGI. Trimming took off 5 bases at V and 5 bases at J, with 6 bases between the two ends. The CDR3 is 11 residues long. CDR3 DNA sequence: TGTGCCAGCAGTCCAGGGTATGGCTACACCTTC. Translating gives CASSPGYGYTF.

This rearrangement joins TRBV7-9 to TRBJ2-6; TRBD1 agrees at 7 bases. The CDR3 loop spans 19 amino acids. With V trimmed by 3 bases and J by 4 bases, 15 bases remained unmatched. Germline CDR1 reads SEHNR; CDR2 reads FQNEAQ (reference sequence). The CDR3 DNA reads as TGTGCCAGCAGCTTCCTTGCTGACAGGGTTGCTCCCGGGGCCAACGTCCTGACTTTC. This gives the protein CASSFLADRVAPGANVLTF.

This rearrangement joins TRBV4-3 to TRBJ1-1; perhaps TRBD1 as D (5 bases). V lost 0 bases, J lost 3 bases, and 11 bases lay in between. Germline V gives CDR1 LGHNA, CDR2 YSLEER. The CDR3 is 15 amino acids. In DNA, the CDR3 is TGCGCCAGCAGCCAAGATTCAGGGTGGGACACTGAAGCTTTCTTT. Translating it yields CASSQDSGWDTEAFF.

The rearrangement joins TRBV2 to TRBJ1-2; the match to TRBD1 covers 7 bases. CDR1 and CDR2 (germline): SNHLY, FYNNEI. Trimming took 5 bases from V and 4 from J; bases not matched to a gene: 16. There are 17 residues in the CDR3. The CDR3, as DNA: TGTGCCAGCAGTCCTACGAAGAAACAGGGGTTAGGCTATGGCTACACCTTC. Its translation: CASSPTKKQGLGYGYTF.